The clone carrying this TCR beta chain came up a few times. The antigen is undetermined. Universal primer sites and UMIs were introduced during 5'RACE template-switching synthesis of TCR cDNA. One entry per CDR3 protein results from TCRdb running MiXCR on the 5' RACE reads. Of some 550,000 distinct CDR3 sequences detected, roughly 19% appear once; the ten largest clones hold roughly an eighth. This sample is part of a study of T cells after yellow fever vaccination. Study-level findings and limits: The secondary response was weaker but peaked faster, day 5 versus 15. Booster samples showed a return of most primary-vaccination clones (around 96% CD4, 70% to 90% CD8). Abundant contaminating clonotypes from the bulk population could appear in FACS-sorted repertoires.

The V gene end was trimmed by 5 bases and the J gene end by 5 bases; junction bases not matched to a gene: 8. This CDR3 region has 14 residues. Germline V gene data show CDR1 as LGHDT and CDR2 as YNNKEL (reference sequence). The source of this sequence is a man aged 25-45 years who received the YFV17D yellow fever vaccine. The chain has TRBV3-1 and TRBJ1-2; 7 positions agree with TRBD1. The sequencing here drew on PBMCs, taken 15 days after the yellow fever booster vaccination. The CDR3 sequence: CASSTGQHLYGYTF. The CDR3 DNA reads as TGTGCCAGCAGCACGGGACAGCACCTTTATGGCTACACCTTC. Full variable domain (rest looked up from reference TRBV3-1 and TRBJ1-2): DTAVSQTPKYLVTQMGNDKSIKCEQNLGHDTMYWYKQDSKKFLKIMFSYNNKELIINETVPNRFSPKSPDKAHLNLHINSLELGDSAVYFCASSTGQHLYGYTFGSGTRLTVV.